A selection of T cell receptor beta chains follows, all from one sample in a study of T cells in Graves' hyperthyroidism and ophthalmopathy. TCRdb analysed the multiplex PCR reads with MiXCR anew, one entry per CDR3 protein. The table has approximately 600,000 distinct CDR3 sequences, less than 25% seen once. The sequenced sample consisted of blood. Receptors originate from a young man with Graves' ophthalmopathy. CDR3s include the opening cysteine and the closing phenylalanine or tryptophan. The D gene is left open where the match is weak. Size values are once, few and many counts, or a class for expanded clones, and some rows have none.

abundance | j_gene | d_gene | v_gene | CDR3nt | CDR3aa
once | TRBJ1-2 | . | TRBV27 | TGTGCCAGCAGTAATTCGGGGGACTATGGCTACACCTTC | CASSNSGDYGYTF
few | TRBJ1-2 | . | TRBV29-1 | TGCAGCGTTATAGGCCACGAAGCTAACTATGGCTACACCTTC | CSVIGHEANYGYTF
. | TRBJ2-1 | TRBD2 | TRBV11-2 | TGTGCCAGCAGCCGGACTAGCGGGAACTACAATGAGCAGTTCTTC | CASSRTSGNYNEQFF
many | TRBJ2-7 | . | TRBV3-1 | TGTGCCAGCAGCCACGCCCAGGGTCCCTCCTACGAGCAGTACTTC | CASSHAQGPSYEQYF
. | TRBJ2-2 | . | TRBV5-8 | TGTGCCAGCAGCTACTCCGGGACACAGAACACCGGGGAGCTGTTTTTT | CASSYSGTQNTGELFF
few | TRBJ2-5 | . | TRBV10-3 | TGTGCCATCAATGAGTCCAATGAGGTTCGAGAGACCCAGTACTTC | CAINESNEVRETQYF
. | TRBJ1-4 | . | TRBV12-3/TRBV12-4 | TGTGCCAGCAGTGAGGGCTCAGCGAATGAAAAACTGTTTTTT | CASSEGSANEKLFF
. | TRBJ2-5 | TRBD1 | TRBV10-3 | TGTGCCATCAGTCCGGGACAGAAAGAGACCCAGTACTTC | CAISPGQKETQYF
. | TRBJ2-4 | TRBD1 | TRBV6-2/TRBV6-3 | TGTGCCAGCAGTCGAACAGGGGGCGCTCACATTCAGTACTTC | CASSRTGGAHIQYF
. | TRBJ2-1 | TRBD2 | TRBV20-1 | TGCAGTGCTAGAGGGGCTAGCGGGACGTACAATGAGCAGTTCTTC | CSARGASGTYNEQFF
many | TRBJ2-2 | TRBD2 | TRBV11-2 | TGTGCCAGCAGCTTAAACCTAGCGGGATATACCGGGGAGCTGTTTTTT | CASSLNLAGYTGELFF
. | TRBJ2-1 | TRBD2 | TRBV6-1 | TGTGCCAGCTCCCTAGCGGGAGAATTAGATGAGCAGTTCTTC | CASSLAGELDEQFF
few | TRBJ2-7 | . | TRBV2 | TGTGCCAGCAGGACATGGGGATACGAGCAGTACTTC | CASRTWGYEQYF
. | TRBJ1-1 | TRBD1 | TRBV29-1 | TGCAGCGGGGGGGGACAGGGGGGTAGCACTGAAGCTTTCTTT | CSGGGQGGSTEAFF
once | TRBJ1-4 | TRBD1 | TRBV10-3 | TGTGCCATCAGTATAAATGACAGGGTATCCGGTGAAAAACTGTTTTTT | CAISINDRVSGEKLFF
. | TRBJ2-3 | . | TRBV5-6 | TGTGCCAGCAGCTTGGCCTTACACGAAGGCACAGATACGCAGTATTTT | CASSLALHEGTDTQYF
many | TRBJ2-3 | TRBD2 | TRBV28 | TGTGCCAGCAGCGGGAGGGGGGTCGGGAGCCCAGATACGCAGTATTTT | CASSGRGVGSPDTQYF
. | TRBJ2-7 | TRBD2 | TRBV4-3 | TGCGCCAGCAGCCAAGAGACGGGACTAGCGGCTTCCTACTCCTACGAGCAGTACTTC | CASSQETGLAASYSYEQYF
. | TRBJ2-2 | TRBD1 | TRBV5-1 | TGCGCCAGCAGCTGGATCGGGACAGACAACACCGGGGAGCTGTTTTTT | CASSWIGTDNTGELFF
few | TRBJ2-7 | TRBD2 | TRBV27 | TGTGCCAGCAGCCACGGGGGGTACTCCTACGAGCAGTACTTC | CASSHGGYSYEQYF
. | TRBJ1-1 | . | TRBV10-1 | TGCGCCAGCAGTGAGTCGACGGGGAGAGCTGAAGCTTTCTTT | CASSESTGRAEAFF
many | TRBJ2-3 | TRBD2 | TRBV28 | TGTGCCAGCAGTCCCTATAGCGGGGGGGGGTCCACAGATACGCAGTATTTT | CASSPYSGGGSTDTQYF
. | TRBJ2-2 | TRBD2 | TRBV7-2 | TGTGCCAGCAGCTTAGTTGGCGGGAGGGCCGACACCGGGGAGCTGTTTTTT | CASSLVGGRADTGELFF
. | TRBJ2-1 | TRBD1 | TRBV15 | TGTGCCACCAGCAGCGATTTCCAGGGGGCATCCTACAATGAGCAGTTCTTC | CATSSDFQGASYNEQFF
many | TRBJ2-3 | . | TRBV6-5 | TGTGCCAGCAGTTACTCGAGGGGCGGGACGAGCACAGATACGCAGTATTTT | CASSYSRGGTSTDTQYF
many | TRBJ1-1 | . | TRBV28 | TGTGCCAGCACCCTGAAGCGGGTACTGAACACTGAAGCTTTCTTT | CASTLKRVLNTEAFF
many | TRBJ2-1 | . | TRBV5-1 | TGCGCCAGCAGCTCCTCTATACCGGGACTGGGGAATGAGCAGTTCTTC | CASSSSIPGLGNEQFF
many | TRBJ2-7 | . | TRBV10-2 | TGCGCCAGCAGTGTTTGGGGCACGAGCTCCTACGAGCAGTACTTC | CASSVWGTSSYEQYF
many | TRBJ1-1 | . | TRBV11-2 | TGTGCCAGCAGCTTATCGTGGGACCCCGGCGGTGAAGCTTTCTTT | CASSLSWDPGGEAFF
. | TRBJ1-6 | . | TRBV27 | TGTGCCAGCAGTTTATTCCTCCCGGGGGGTCCGATTAATTCACCCCTCCACTTT | CASSLFLPGGPINSPLHF
few | TRBJ1-4 | . | TRBV20-1 | TGCAGTGCTCAGGGCTTGGGGGCTGGTGAAAAACTGTTTTTT | CSAQGLGAGEKLFF
. | TRBJ2-1 | TRBD2 | TRBV27 | TGTGCCAGCACTCCTACGGGGGAGGGGTACAATGAGCAGTTCTTC | CASTPTGEGYNEQFF
few | TRBJ2-1 | TRBD2 | TRBV7-2 | TGTGCCAGCAGCTTAGTGACTGGCGGGGGAGGATCTGAGCAGTTCTTC | CASSLVTGGGGSEQFF
. | TRBJ1-3 | . | TRBV7-2 | TGTGCCAGCAGCTTATATGGCACCATATATTTT | CASSLYGTIYF
few | TRBJ1-2 | . | TRBV6-1 | TGTGCCAGCAGTGAAGCGTGGGGCTACACCTTC | CASSEAWGYTF
. | TRBJ1-5 | TRBD1 | TRBV11-3 | TGTGCCAGCAGCTTAAAGGACAGGGCAGGTCAGCCCCAGCATTTT | CASSLKDRAGQPQHF
. | TRBJ2-2 | TRBD1 | TRBV29-1 | TGCGGCGTCGAGGGACAGGGGGCGTCCGGGGAGCTGTTTTTT | CGVEGQGASGELFF
many | TRBJ2-1 | . | TRBV28 | TGTGCCAGCAGTTTACCCAACCCCGGCAATGAGCAGTTCTTC | CASSLPNPGNEQFF
. | TRBJ2-7 | TRBD1 | TRBV20-1 | TGCAGTGCTAGTCCGGGACAGGTTTGGGACGAGCAGTACTTC | CSASPGQVWDEQYF
many | TRBJ2-1 | . | TRBV7-2 | TGTGCCAGCAGCTTGAGTCGGTGGACGTCCGAGCAGTTCTTC | CASSLSRWTSEQFF
. | TRBJ2-5 | . | TRBV24-1 | TGTGCCACCAGTGCCCCTTTCACAGAGACCCAGTACTTC | CATSAPFTETQYF
. | TRBJ2-7 | TRBD2 | TRBV28 | TGTGCCAGCAGTTTATTTTCTAGCGGGAGTTCCTACGAGCAGTACTTC | CASSLFSSGSSYEQYF